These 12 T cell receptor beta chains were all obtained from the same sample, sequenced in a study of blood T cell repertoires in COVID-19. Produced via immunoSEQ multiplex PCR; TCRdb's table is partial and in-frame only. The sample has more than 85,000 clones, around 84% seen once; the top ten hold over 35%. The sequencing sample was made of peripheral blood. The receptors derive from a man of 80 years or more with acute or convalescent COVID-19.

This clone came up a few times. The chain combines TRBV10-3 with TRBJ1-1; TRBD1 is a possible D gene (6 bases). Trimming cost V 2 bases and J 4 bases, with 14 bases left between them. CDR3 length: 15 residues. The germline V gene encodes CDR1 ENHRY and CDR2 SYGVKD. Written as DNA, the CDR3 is TGTGCCATCAGTGAGAGGGGGGGTAGGGGCACTGAAGCTTTCTTT. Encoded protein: CAISERGGRGTEAFF.

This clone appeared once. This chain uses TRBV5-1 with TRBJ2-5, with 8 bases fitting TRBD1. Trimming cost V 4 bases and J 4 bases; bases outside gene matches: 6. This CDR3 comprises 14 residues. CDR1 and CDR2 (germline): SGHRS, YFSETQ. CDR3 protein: CASSNGQGAETQYF. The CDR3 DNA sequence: TGCGCCAGCAGCAACGGACAGGGAGCAGAGACCCAGTACTTC.

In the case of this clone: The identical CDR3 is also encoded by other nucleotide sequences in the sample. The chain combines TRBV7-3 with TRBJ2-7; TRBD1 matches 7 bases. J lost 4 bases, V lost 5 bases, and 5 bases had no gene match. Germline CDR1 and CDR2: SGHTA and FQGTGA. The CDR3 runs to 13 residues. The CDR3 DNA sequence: TGTGCCAGCAGCCTAGAACAGGGGTACGAGCAGTACTTC. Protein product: CASSLEQGYEQYF.

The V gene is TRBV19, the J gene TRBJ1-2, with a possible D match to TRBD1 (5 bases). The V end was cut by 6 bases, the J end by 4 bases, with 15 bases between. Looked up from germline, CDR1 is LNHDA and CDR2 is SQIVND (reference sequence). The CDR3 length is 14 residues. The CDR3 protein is CASRIQTRGYGYTF. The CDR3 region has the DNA TGTGCCAGTAGGATACAAACAAGGGGCTATGGCTACACCTTC.

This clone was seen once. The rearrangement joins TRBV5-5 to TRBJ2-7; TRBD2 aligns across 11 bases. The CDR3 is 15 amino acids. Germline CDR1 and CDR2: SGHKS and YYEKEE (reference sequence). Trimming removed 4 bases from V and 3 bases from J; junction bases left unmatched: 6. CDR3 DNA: TGTGCCAGCAGCCCAGGGCTAGCGGGAGGCTACGAGCAGTACTTC. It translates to CASSPGLAGGYEQYF.

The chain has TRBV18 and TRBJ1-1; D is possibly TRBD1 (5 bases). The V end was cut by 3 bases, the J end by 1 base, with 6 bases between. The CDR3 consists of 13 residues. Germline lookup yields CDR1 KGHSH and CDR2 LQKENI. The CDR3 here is CASSPGGNTEAFF. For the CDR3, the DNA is TGTGCCAGCTCACCGGGGGGGAACACTGAAGCTTTCTTT. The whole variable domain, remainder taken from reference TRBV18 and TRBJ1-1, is NAGVMQNPRHLVRRRGQEARLRCSPMKGHSHVYWYRQLPEEGLKFMVYLQKENIIDESGMPKERFSAEFPKEGPSILRIQQVVRGDSAAYFCASSPGGNTEAFFGQGTRLTVV.

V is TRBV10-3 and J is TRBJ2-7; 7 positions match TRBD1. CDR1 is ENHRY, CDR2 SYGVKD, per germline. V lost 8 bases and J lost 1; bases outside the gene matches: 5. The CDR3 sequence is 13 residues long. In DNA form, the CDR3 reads TGTGCCATCCAGGGACAGACTTCCTACGAGCAGTACTTC. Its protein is CAIQGQTSYEQYF.

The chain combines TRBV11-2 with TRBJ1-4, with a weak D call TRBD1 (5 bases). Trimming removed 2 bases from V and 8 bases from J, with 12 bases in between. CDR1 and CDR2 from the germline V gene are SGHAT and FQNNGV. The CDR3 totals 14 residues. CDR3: CASSLLRQGEKLFF. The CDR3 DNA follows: TGTGCCAGCAGCTTATTACGGCAGGGAGAAAAACTGTTTTTT.

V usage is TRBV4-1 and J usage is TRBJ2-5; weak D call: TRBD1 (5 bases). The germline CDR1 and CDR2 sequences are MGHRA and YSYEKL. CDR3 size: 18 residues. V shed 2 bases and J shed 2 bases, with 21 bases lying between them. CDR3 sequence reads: CASSQFGQGTEKQETQYF. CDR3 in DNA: TGCGCCAGCAGCCAATTTGGCCAGGGAACGGAAAAGCAAGAGACCCAGTACTTC.

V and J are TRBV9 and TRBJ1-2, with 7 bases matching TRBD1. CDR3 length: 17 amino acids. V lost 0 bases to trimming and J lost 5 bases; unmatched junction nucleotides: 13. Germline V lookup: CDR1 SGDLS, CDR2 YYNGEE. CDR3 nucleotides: TGTGCCAGCAGCGTAGGGAGGACAGGAAGTTCACGTTATGGCTACACCTTC. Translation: CASSVGRTGSSRYGYTF.

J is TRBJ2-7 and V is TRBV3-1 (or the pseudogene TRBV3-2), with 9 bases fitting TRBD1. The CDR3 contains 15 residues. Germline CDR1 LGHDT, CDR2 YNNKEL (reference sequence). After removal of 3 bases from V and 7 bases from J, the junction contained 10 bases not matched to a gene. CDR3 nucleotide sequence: TGTGCCAGCAGCCAGAAGGGACAGGGTATGGGGGAGCAGTACTTC. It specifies CASSQKGQGMGEQYF.

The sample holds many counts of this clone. CDR3 coding DNA: TGTGCCAGCAGTCACCCAAGGACAGGGGGGGACTCTGGGGCCAACGTCCTGACTTTC. Translation: CASSHPRTGGDSGANVLTF. The chain carries TRBV6-2 or TRBV6-3 and TRBJ2-6; 10 positions match TRBD1. Trimming at V came to 5 bases and at J to 0 bases, leaving 10 bases not matched to a gene. The germline gives CDR1 MNHEY, CDR2 SVGEGT. The CDR3 spans 19 residues.